This TCR beta chain was identified in a study of T-cell reconstitution after alpha-beta-depleted transplantation in children. The V end was cut by 2 bases, the J end by 5 bases, with 15 bases between. The CDR3 runs 15 residues. CDR1 and CDR2 from the germline V gene are MNHEY and SMNVEV (reference sequence). The library targeted TCRbeta and was prepared with unique molecular identifiers. TCRdb redid the calling of the PCR reads with MiXCR, one entry per CDR3 protein. This sample carries around 370,000 distinct CDR3 sequences, about a tenth of them seen once, and the ten largest clones take 2.4%. This clonotype was detected ten times or more.

The genes are TRBV27 and TRBJ1-1; D uncertain. This receptor was taken from a human donor who donated a stem cell graft to a child with acute lymphoblastic leukemia. The sequences come from PBMCs from the stem cell graft donor, collected from the stem cell graft. The CDR3 spells CASSLGLALGTEAFF. The CDR3 nucleotides read TGTGCCAGCAGTTTAGGGTTGGCTTTGGGTACTGAAGCTTTCTTT.